This T cell receptor beta chain was observed in a study of blood T cell repertoires in COVID-19. Study overall: Material from acute and convalescent COVID-19 was sourced from the United States, Italy and Spain. The cDNA or gDNA used as material had been derived from T cells, B-cell-depleted T cells, or PBMCs.

Authors' data handling: Amplification from reference gene primers served as the basis for estimated nucleated cell counts. Clones were sequenced by immunoSEQ multiplex PCR, and TCRdb holds only the in-frame ones, with some missing. That table gives V, J and clone size, and the DNA gave D and trimming. Here the sample spans approximately 330,000 clones, 85% to 90% being singletons. Recruited during active infection, patients (from Seattle) were subsequently followed longitudinally. CDR1 and CDR2 (germline): LNHNV, YYDKDF (reference sequence). V dropped 3 bases and J dropped 9; count of bases not matched to a gene: 9. The CDR3 spans 17 residues.

The chain links TRBV15 to TRBJ2-1; 15 nucleotides match TRBD2. Sequencing was performed on peripheral blood. The receptor was derived from a woman aged 40 to 49 with COVID-19, enrolled during active disease. The CDR3 DNA follows: TGTGCCACCAGCAGGGTACCGGGACTAGCGGGGGGTGGTGAGCAGTTCTTC. Translation gives CATSRVPGLAGGGEQFF.